The source of this TCR beta chain is a study of cytomegalovirus exposure and HLA in healthy donors. General study findings and limits: Indistinguishability led to the exclusion of some V segments, TRBV6-2 and TRBV6-3 included.

The germline gives CDR1 KGHSH, CDR2 LQKENI. This CDR3 contains 18 residues. With 3 bases clipped from V and 7 bases from J, the junction kept 12 bases outside the gene matches. For this clone: Antigen specificity is unknown.

Both 60 Vbeta primers and 13 Jbeta primers went into the PCR. TCRdb's copy holds only in-frame clones and misses some; the assay was immunoSEQ multiplex PCR. The data show about 190,000 clones, with 80% to 90% seen just once and under 2% held by the top ten. This chain connects TRBV18 to TRBJ1-6; TRBD1 matches at 10 bases. The TCR was taken from a man aged 40-49 years in good health and CMV-seropositive. Source material: PBMCs. CDR3 nucleotide sequence: TGTGCCAGCTCACCGACACCCGGGACAGGGGTTTCAAATTCACCCCTCCACTTT. Translating gives CASSPTPGTGVSNSPLHF.